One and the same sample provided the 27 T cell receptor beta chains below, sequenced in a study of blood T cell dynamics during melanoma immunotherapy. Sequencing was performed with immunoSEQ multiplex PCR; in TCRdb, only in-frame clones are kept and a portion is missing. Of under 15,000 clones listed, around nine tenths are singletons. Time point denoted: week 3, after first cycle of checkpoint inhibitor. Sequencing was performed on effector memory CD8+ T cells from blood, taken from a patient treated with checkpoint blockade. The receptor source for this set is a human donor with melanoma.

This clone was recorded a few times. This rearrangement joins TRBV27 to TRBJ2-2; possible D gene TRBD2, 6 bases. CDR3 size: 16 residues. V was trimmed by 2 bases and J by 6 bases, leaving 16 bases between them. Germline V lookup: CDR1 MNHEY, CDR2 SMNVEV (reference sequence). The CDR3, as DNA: TGTGCCAGCAGTTTAATGGAGGGAGCGGGCCCCGGGGAGCTGTTTTTT. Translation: CASSLMEGAGPGELFF.

CDR3 loop: CASSPFEAYEQYF. The CDR3 DNA reads TGTGCCAGCAGCCCCTTCGAGGCCTACGAGCAGTACTTC. The chain employs TRBV7-6 and TRBJ2-7; D is undetermined. The length of the CDR3 is 13 residues. Germline V CDR1 and CDR2: SGHVS, FNYEAQ. V dropped 5 bases and J dropped 2 bases, with 10 bases sitting between them.

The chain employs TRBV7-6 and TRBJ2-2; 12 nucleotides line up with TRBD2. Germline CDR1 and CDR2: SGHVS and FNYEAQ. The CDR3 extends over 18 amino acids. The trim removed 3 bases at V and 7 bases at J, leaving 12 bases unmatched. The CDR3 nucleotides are TGTGCCAGCAGCTTTACAACCCTAGCGGGAGGGCCAAACGGGGAGCTGTTTTTT. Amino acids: CASSFTTLAGGPNGELFF.

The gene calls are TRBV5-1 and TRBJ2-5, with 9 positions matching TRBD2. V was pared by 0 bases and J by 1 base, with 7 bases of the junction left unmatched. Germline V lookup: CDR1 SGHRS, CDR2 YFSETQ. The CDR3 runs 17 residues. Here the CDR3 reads CASSLEPSGEFQETQYF. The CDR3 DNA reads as TGCGCCAGCAGCTTGGAACCTAGCGGGGAATTCCAAGAGACCCAGTACTTC.

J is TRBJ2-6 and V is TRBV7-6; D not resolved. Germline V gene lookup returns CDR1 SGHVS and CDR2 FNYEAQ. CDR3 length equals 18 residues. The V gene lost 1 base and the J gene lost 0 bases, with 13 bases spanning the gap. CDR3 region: CASSLVAGANSGANVLTF. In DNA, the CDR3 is TGTGCCAGCAGCTTAGTAGCCGGAGCTAACTCTGGGGCCAACGTCCTGACTTTC.

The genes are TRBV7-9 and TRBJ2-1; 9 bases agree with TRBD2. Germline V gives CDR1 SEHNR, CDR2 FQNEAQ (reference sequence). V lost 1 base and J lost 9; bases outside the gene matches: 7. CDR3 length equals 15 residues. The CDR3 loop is CASSLVVAGVFEQFF. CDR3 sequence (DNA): TGTGCCAGCAGCTTAGTAGTAGCGGGAGTTTTTGAGCAGTTCTTC.

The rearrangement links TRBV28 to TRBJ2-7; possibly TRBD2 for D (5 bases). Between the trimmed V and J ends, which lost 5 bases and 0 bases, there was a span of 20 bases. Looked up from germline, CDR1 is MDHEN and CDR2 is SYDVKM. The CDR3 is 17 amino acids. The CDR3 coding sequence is TGTGCCAGCAGTCCGCCCTTCGTAACGGGGAGCTCCTACGAGCAGTACTTC. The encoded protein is CASSPPFVTGSSYEQYF.

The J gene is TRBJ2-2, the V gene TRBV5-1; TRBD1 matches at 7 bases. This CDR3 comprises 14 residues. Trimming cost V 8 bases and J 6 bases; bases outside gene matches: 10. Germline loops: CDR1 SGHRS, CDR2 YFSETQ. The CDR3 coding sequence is TGCGCCAGTTTAGACAGGGAAAGGTCCGGGGAGCTGTTTTTT. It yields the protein CASLDRERSGELFF.

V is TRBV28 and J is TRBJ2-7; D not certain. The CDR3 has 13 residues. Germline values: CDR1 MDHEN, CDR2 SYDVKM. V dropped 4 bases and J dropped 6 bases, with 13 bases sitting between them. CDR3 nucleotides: TGTGCCAGCAGTTCCGGGTCTACCCTCGAGCAGTACTTC. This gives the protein CASSSGSTLEQYF.

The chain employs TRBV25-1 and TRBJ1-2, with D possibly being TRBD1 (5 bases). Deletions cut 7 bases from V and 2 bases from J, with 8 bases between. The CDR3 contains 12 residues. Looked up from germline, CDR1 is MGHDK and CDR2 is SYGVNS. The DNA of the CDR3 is TGTGCCAGCACGACAGCGAACTATGGCTACACCTTC. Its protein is CASTTANYGYTF.

This CDR3 reads CASSLEWETMRIQETQYF. Written as DNA, the CDR3 is TGTGCCAGCAGCTTAGAATGGGAGACTATGCGGATACAAGAGACCCAGTACTTC. The J gene is TRBJ2-5, the V gene TRBV11-2, with D perhaps TRBD2 (5 bases). This CDR3 is 18 amino acids long. Germline V lookup: CDR1 SGHAT, CDR2 FQNNGV. The V and J ends lost 0 bases and 2 bases respectively, with 19 bases between them.

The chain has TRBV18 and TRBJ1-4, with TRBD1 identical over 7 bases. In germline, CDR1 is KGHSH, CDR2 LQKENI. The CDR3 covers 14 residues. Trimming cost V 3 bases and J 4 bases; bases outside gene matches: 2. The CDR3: CASSPAGGNEKLFF. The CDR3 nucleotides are TGTGCCAGCTCACCCGCAGGGGGTAATGAAAAACTGTTTTTT.

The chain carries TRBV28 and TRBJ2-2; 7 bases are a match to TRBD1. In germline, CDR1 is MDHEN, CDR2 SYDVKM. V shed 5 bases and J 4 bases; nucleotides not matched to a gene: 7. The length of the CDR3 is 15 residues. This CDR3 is CASSSTGVSTGELFF. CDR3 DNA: TGTGCCAGCAGTAGTACAGGGGTTTCCACCGGGGAGCTGTTTTTT.

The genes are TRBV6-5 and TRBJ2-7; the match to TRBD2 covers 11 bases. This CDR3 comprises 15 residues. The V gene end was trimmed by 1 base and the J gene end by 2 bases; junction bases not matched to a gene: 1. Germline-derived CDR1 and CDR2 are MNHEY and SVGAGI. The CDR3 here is CASSYLAGGPYEQYF. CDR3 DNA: TGTGCCAGCAGTTACTTAGCGGGAGGGCCCTACGAGCAGTACTTC.

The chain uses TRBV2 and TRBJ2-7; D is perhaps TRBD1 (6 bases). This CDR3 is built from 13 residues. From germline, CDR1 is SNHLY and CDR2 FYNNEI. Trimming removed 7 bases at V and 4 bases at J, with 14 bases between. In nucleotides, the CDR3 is TGTGCCAGCACCGGCTCACAGGGATACGAGCAGTACTTC. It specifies CASTGSQGYEQYF.

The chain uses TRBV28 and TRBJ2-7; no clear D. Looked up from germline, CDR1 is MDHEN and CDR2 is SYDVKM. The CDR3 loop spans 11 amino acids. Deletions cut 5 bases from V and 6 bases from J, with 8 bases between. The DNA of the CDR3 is TGTGCCAGCAGTCCCTCTCTCGAGCAGTACTTC. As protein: CASSPSLEQYF.

The CDR3 spells CASSVTGSSEKLFF. The CDR3 DNA sequence: TGTGCCAGCAGCGTAACAGGGTCAAGTGAAAAACTGTTTTTT. The rearrangement joins TRBV9 to TRBJ1-4; tentative D call: TRBD1 (6 bases). CDR1 is SGDLS, CDR2 YYNGEE, per germline. The CDR3 spans 14 residues. V was cut by 1 base and J by 7 bases, with 11 bases left in between. Supplemented by reference TRBV9 and TRBJ1-4, the full variable domain reads DSGVTQTPKHLITATGQRVTLRCSPRSGDLSVYWYQQSLDQGLQFLIQYYNGEERAKGNILERFSAQQFPDLHSELNLSSLELGDSALYFCASSVTGSSEKLFFGSGTQLSVL.

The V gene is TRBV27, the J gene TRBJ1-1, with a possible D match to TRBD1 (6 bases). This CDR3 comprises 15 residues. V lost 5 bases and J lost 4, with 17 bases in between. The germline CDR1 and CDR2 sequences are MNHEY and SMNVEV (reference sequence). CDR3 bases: TGTGCCAGCAGTCCCGGACAGTCGCCGGGCACTGAAGCTTTCTTT. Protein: CASSPGQSPGTEAFF.

DNA of the CDR3: TGTGCCAGCACCCAGGGAGTGGATGAGCAGTTCTTC. Protein sequence: CASTQGVDEQFF. The gene calls are TRBV6-6 and TRBJ2-1; D is tentatively TRBD1 or TRBD2 (5 bases each). Germline CDR1 MNHNY, CDR2 SVGAGI (reference sequence). The CDR3 loop spans 12 amino acids. Trimming pared 7 bases from V and 8 bases from J, leaving 12 bases between.

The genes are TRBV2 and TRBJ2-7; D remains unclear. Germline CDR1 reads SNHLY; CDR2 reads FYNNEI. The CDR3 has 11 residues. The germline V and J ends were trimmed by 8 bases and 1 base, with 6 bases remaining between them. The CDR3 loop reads CASRLSYEQYF. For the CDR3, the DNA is TGTGCCAGCCGACTTTCCTACGAGCAGTACTTC.

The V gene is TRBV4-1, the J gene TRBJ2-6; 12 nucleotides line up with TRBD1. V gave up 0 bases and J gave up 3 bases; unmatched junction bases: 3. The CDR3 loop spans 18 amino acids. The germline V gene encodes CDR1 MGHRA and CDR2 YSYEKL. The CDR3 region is CASSQEGQGAYGANVLTF. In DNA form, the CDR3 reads TGCGCCAGCAGCCAAGAGGGACAGGGGGCTTATGGGGCCAACGTCCTGACTTTC.

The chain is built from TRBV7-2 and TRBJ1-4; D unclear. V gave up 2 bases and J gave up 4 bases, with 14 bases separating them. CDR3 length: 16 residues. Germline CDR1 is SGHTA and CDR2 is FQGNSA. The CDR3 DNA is TGTGCCAGCAGCTTATGGTCGTTCGGTGGTAATGAAAAACTGTTTTTT. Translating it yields CASSLWSFGGNEKLFF.

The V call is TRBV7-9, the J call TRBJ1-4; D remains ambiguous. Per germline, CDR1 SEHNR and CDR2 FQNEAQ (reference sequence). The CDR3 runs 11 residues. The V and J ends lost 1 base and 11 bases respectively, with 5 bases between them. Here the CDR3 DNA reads TGTGCCAGCAGCTTAGACGGGAAACTGTTTTTT. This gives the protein CASSLDGKLFF.

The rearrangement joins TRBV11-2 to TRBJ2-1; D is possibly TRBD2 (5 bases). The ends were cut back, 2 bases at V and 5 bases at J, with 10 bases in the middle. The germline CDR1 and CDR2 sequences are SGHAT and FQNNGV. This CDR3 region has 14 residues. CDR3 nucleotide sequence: TGTGCCAGCAGCTTAATCCGGGGAGACAATGAGCAGTTCTTC. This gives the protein CASSLIRGDNEQFF.

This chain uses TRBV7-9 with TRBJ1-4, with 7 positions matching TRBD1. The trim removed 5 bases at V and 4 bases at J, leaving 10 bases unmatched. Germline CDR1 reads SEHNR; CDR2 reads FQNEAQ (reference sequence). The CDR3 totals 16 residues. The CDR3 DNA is TGTGCCAGCAGCCCGATAGGGACAGCTGATAATGAAAAACTGTTTTTT. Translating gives CASSPIGTADNEKLFF.

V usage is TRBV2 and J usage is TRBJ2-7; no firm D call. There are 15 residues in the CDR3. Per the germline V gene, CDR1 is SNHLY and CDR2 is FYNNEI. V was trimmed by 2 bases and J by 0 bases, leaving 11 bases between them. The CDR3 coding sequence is TGTGCCAGCAGTGAATGGCCAGAAGGCTCCTACGAGCAGTACTTC. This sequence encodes CASSEWPEGSYEQYF.

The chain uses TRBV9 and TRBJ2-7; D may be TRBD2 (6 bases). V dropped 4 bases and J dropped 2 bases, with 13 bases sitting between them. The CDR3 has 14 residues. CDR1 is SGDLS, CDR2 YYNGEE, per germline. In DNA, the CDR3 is TGTGCCAGCAGCTTCGGGACTGGGACCTACGAGCAGTACTTC. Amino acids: CASSFGTGTYEQYF.